This TCR beta chain was sequenced during a study of T cells in Graves' hyperthyroidism and ophthalmopathy. This clonotype was picked up a small number of times. CDR1 DFQATT and CDR2 SNEGSKA come from the germline V gene (reference sequence). Trimming took off 3 bases at V and 1 base at J, with 19 bases between the two ends. CDR3 length equals 16 residues. TCR beta CDR3 region amplification was performed from RNA transcripts. RT-PCR in the first round (using the HTBI primer set) targeted the TCR CDR3. TCRdb processed the multiplex PCR reads anew with MiXCR; each CDR3 protein has one entry. The sample yields 40,000 to 55,000 distinct CDR3 sequences, about 52% seen once.

The clonotype comes from a woman between 45 and 65 years old with Graves' hyperthyroidism. The chain recombines TRBV20-1 with TRBJ2-7; D is perhaps TRBD1 or TRBD2 (7 bases each). Sequencing was performed on peripheral blood or thyroid tissue (not recorded which). The CDR3 reads CSARGGRDRSSYEQYF. In nucleotides, the CDR3 is TGCAGTGCTAGGGGGGGGCGGGACAGATCATCCTACGAGCAGTACTTC.